These T cell receptor beta chains were read from a single sample in a study of blood T cell repertoires in COVID-19. The method was immunoSEQ multiplex PCR; TCRdb's version includes in-frame clones alone and lacks a portion of them. The table lists 55,000 to 85,000 clones, 81% of them singletons, with 0.65% to 0.9% in the top ten. The material sequenced was peripheral blood. These TCRs come from a woman between 65 and 79 years old with acute or convalescent COVID-19. Each CDR3 is given with its conserved first and last residue. A D gene is named only where the DNA matches it firmly. Clone size, where shown, is once, few, many, or a class for clones that have expanded.

d_call j_call clone_size v_call cdr3_nt cdr3_aa
TRBD1 TRBJ1-1 once TRBV20-1 TGCAGTGCTATAGACAGGGGAGCTTTCTTT CSAIDRGAFF
. TRBJ2-1 . TRBV18 TGTGCCAGCTCACCCCAGAGGGATGAGCAGTTCTTC CASSPQRDEQFF
. TRBJ2-5 . TRBV28 TGTGCCAGCAGTTTATCAGGGGTCGGGACCCAGTACTTC CASSLSGVGTQYF
. TRBJ1-3 . TRBV3-1/TRBV3-2 TGTGCCAGCAGCCAAGGCAGGGGCTTCGGAAACACCATATATTTT CASSQGRGFGNTIYF
TRBD1 TRBJ1-6 . TRBV2 TGTGCCAGCAGTGTTGACAGGGGGAATTCACCCCTCCACTTT CASSVDRGNSPLHF
. TRBJ2-1 . TRBV11-2 TGTGCCAGCAGCTTAGGTAGCTCCTACAATGAGCAGTTCTTC CASSLGSSYNEQFF
. TRBJ1-5 many TRBV10-1 TGCGCCAGTTCCCCGGGGGGGACTCAGCCCCAGCATTTT CASSPGGTQPQHF
TRBD1 TRBJ1-2 few TRBV19 TGTGCCAGTAGTATAAAAGGACAGGGTGGCTATGGCTACACCTTC CASSIKGQGGYGYTF
TRBD1 TRBJ2-6 . TRBV3-1/TRBV3-2 TGTGCCAGCAGCCAGGATCTTTTAGGGACAGCCTTTTCTGGGGCCAACGTCCTGACTTTC CASSQDLLGTAFSGANVLTF
. TRBJ1-2 once TRBV19 TGTGCCAGTAGTCCCAGGACATTTTATGGCTACACCTTC CASSPRTFYGYTF
TRBD2 TRBJ2-1 . TRBV10-3 TGTGCCATCAGTGAGACCAGCGGGGATTCCTACAATGAGCAGTTCTTC CAISETSGDSYNEQFF
. TRBJ1-4 . TRBV19 TGTGCCAGTAGTAGGAGGGAACAGGCTGCAACTAATGAAAAACTGTTTTTT CASSRREQAATNEKLFF
TRBD2 TRBJ2-2 few TRBV2 TGTGCCAGCAGTGAATTAGCGGGGGGGATCGGGGAGCTGTTTTTT CASSELAGGIGELFF
. TRBJ2-3 . TRBV6-5 TGTGCCGCAGGGCAAGCTAGCACAGATACGCAGTATTTT CAAGQASTDTQYF
. TRBJ2-1 . TRBV11-2 TGTGCCAGCAGCTTAGCCCAGGACTCCTCGTCTGAGCAGTTCTTC CASSLAQDSSSEQFF
TRBD1 TRBJ2-7 once TRBV19 TGTGCCAGTAGTACCGGGACAGGCAGCTCCTACGAGCAGTACTTC CASSTGTGSSYEQYF
TRBD1 TRBJ1-1 . TRBV7-2 TGTGCCAGCAAAACACAGGGGGCCTTGAACACTGAAGCTTTCTTT CASKTQGALNTEAFF
TRBD1 TRBJ1-4 . TRBV27 TGTGCCAGCAGTTTAGGACAGGCGAATAAACTGTTTTTT CASSLGQANKLFF
. TRBJ1-6 . TRBV18 TGTGCCAGCTCAAGAGTTAATTCACCCCTCCACTTT CASSRVNSPLHF
. TRBJ2-2 once TRBV7-9 TGTGCCAGCGGAGGTGCTGCGGCCACCGGGGAGCTGTTTTTT CASGGAAATGELFF
. TRBJ2-3 . TRBV2 TGTGCCAGCAGGCTGACTACAGCCTCAACAGATACGCAGTATTTT CASRLTTASTDTQYF
TRBD2 TRBJ2-1 . TRBV7-3 TGTGCCAGCAGCTCCCAGGTTAGCGGGAGCTACAATGAGCAGTTCTTC CASSSQVSGSYNEQFF